This entry concerns a single T cell receptor beta chain. The data are from a study of blood T cells in healthy people across ages. Together with a sample-barcoded 5' primer, a J-beta primer mix was included in a second PCR lasting roughly 6 to 12 cycles. Each CDR3 protein is one row after TCRdb ran MiXCR on the 5' RACE reads. The top ten hold 23% of the sample, which has 1.8 million or so distinct CDR3 sequences, roughly 43% seen once. The sequence was obtained from a human donor in good health. Sequencing was carried out using blood.

CDR3 residues: CASSERMGVRSNYGYTF. The CDR3 DNA follows: TGTGCCAGCAGTGAAAGAATGGGGGTCCGGAGTAACTATGGCTACACCTTC. V usage is TRBV6-1 and J usage is TRBJ1-2, with D perhaps matching TRBD1 (5 bases). With 2 bases removed from V and 1 base from J, the gap between germline ends came to 17 bases. This CDR3 has 17 residues. Germline V CDR1 and CDR2: MNHNS, SASEGT.